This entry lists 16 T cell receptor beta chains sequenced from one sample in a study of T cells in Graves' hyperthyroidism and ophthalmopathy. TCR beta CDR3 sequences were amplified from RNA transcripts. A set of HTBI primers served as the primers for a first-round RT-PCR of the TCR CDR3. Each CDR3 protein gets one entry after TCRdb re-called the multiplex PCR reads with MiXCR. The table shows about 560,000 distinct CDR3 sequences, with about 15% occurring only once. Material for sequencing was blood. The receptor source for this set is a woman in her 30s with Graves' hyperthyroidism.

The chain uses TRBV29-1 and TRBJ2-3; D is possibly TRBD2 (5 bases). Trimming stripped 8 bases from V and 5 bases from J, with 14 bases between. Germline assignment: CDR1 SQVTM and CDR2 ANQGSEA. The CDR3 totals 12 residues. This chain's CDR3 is CSRSGGLDTQYF. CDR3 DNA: TGCAGCAGGAGCGGAGGATTAGATACGCAGTATTTT.

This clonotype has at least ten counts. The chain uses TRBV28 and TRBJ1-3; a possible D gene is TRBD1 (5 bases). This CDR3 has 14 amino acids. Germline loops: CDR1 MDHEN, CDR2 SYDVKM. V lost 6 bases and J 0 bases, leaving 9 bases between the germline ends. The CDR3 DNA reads TGTGCCAGCAGGGCGGACAACTCTGGAAACACCATATATTTT. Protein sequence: CASRADNSGNTIYF.

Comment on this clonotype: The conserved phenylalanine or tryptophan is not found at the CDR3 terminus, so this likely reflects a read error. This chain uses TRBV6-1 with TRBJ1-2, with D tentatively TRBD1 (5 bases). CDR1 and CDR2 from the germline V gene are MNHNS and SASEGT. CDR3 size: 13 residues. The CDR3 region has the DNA TGTGCCATCAGTGGGGACGGAGGCTATGGCTACACCCTC. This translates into CAISGDGGYGYTL.

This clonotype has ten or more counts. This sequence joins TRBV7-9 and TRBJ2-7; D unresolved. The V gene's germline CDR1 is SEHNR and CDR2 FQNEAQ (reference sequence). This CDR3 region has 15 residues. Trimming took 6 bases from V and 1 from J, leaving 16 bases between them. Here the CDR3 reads CASSSRPGLSYEQYF. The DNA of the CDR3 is TGTGCCAGCAGTAGTAGACCAGGCCTGTCCTACGAGCAGTACTTC.

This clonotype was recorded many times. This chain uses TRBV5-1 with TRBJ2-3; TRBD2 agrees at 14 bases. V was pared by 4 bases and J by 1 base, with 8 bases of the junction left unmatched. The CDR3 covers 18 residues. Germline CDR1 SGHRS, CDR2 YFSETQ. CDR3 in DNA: TGCGCCAGCAGCAAGGGACTAGCGGGAGTTGGTGGCACAGATACGCAGTATTTT. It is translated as CASSKGLAGVGGTDTQYF.

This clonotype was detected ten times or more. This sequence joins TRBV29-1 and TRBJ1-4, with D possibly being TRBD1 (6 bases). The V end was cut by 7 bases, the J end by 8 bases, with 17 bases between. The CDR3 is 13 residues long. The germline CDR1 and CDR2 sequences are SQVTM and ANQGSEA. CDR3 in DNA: TGCAGCGCGACCCCACAGGGCAGGGAAAAACTGTTTTTT. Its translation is CSATPQGREKLFF.

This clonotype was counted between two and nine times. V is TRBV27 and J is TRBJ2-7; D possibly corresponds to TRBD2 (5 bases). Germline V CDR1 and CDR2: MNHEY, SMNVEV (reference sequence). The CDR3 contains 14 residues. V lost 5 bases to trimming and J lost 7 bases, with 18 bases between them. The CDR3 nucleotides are TGTGCCAGCAGTCCCCCCTTACGGGGAGAGGAGCAGTACTTC. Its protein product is CASSPPLRGEEQYF.

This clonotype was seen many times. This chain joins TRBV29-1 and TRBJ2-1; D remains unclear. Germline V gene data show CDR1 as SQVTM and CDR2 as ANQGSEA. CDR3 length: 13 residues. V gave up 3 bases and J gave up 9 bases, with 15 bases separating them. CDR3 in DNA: TGCAGCGTTGATTCCCCAGGTTCTTCTGAGCAGTTCTTC. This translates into CSVDSPGSSEQFF.

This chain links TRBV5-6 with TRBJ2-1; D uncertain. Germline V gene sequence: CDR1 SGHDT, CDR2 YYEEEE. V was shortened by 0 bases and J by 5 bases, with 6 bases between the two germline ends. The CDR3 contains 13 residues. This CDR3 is CASSLGWDNEQFF. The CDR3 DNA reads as TGTGCCAGCAGCTTGGGATGGGACAATGAGCAGTTCTTC.

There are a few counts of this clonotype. The CDR3 region is CASSLDLASSGYEQYF. Here the CDR3 DNA reads TGTGCCAGCAGCCTCGATCTAGCGTCATCGGGTTACGAGCAGTACTTC. The V and J genes are TRBV7-2 and TRBJ2-7; the D gene is possibly TRBD2 (6 bases). Germline CDR1 and CDR2: SGHTA and FQGNSA. V was trimmed by 5 bases and J by 4 bases, leaving 21 bases between them. The CDR3 is 16 amino acids. Supplemented by reference TRBV7-2 and TRBJ2-7, the full variable domain reads GAGVSQSPSNKVTEKGKDVELRCDPISGHTALYWYRQSLGQGLEFLIYFQGNSAPDKSGLPSDRFSAERTGGSVSTLTIQRTQQEDSAVYLCASSLDLASSGYEQYFGPGTRLTVT.

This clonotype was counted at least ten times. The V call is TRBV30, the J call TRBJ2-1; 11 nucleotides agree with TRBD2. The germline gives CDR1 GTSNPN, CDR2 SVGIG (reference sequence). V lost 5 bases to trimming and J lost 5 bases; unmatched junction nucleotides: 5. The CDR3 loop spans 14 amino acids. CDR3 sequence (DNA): TGTGCCTGGCAAACTAGCGGGAGTCACAATGAGCAGTTCTTC. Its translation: CAWQTSGSHNEQFF.

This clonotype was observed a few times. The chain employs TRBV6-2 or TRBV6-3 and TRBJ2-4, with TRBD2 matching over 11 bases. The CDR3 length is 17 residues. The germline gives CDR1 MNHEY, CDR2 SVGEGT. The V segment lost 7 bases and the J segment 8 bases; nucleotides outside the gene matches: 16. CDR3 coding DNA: TGTGCCAGCACCTCATGGGGACTAGCGGAGCATGGGGACATTCAGTACTTC. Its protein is CASTSWGLAEHGDIQYF.

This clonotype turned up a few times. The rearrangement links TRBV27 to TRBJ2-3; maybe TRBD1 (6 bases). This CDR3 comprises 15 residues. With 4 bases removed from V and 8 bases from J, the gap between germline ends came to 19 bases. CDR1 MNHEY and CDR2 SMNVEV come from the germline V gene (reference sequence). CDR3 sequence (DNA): TGTGCCAGCAGTTACGGGACGGCCTTCAGGGGTACGCAGTATTTT. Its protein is CASSYGTAFRGTQYF.

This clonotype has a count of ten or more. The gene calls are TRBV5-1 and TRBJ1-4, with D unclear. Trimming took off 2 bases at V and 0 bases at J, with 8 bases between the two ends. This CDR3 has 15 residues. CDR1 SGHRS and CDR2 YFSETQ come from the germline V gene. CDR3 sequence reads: CASSLSPTTNEKLFF. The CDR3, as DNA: TGCGCCAGCAGCTTATCGCCCACAACTAATGAAAAACTGTTTTTT.

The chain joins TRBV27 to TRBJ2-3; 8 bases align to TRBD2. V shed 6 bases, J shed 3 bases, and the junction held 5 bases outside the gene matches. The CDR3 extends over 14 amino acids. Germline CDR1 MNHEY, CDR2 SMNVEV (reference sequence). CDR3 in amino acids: CASRIAGITDTQYF. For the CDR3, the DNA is TGTGCCAGCAGAATAGCGGGAATTACAGATACGCAGTATTTT.

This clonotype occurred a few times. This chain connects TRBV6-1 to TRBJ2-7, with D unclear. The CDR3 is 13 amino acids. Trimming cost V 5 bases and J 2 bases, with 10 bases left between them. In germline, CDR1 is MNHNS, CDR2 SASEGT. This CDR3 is CASSTYKAYEQYF. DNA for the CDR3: TGTGCCAGCAGTACCTATAAGGCCTACGAGCAGTACTTC.